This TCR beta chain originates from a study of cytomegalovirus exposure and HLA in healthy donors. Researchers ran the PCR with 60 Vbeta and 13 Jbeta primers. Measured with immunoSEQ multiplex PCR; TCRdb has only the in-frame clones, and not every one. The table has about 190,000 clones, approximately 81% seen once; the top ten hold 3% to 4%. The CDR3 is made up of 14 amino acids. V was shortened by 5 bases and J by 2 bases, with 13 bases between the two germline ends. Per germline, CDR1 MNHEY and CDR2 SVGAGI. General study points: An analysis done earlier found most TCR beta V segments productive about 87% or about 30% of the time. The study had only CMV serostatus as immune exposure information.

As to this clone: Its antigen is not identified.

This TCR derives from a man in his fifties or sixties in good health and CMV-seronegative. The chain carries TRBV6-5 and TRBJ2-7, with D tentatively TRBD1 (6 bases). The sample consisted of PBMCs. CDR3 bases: TGTGCCAGCAGTGCCGGGACATTAACCTACGAGCAGTACTTC. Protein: CASSAGTLTYEQYF.